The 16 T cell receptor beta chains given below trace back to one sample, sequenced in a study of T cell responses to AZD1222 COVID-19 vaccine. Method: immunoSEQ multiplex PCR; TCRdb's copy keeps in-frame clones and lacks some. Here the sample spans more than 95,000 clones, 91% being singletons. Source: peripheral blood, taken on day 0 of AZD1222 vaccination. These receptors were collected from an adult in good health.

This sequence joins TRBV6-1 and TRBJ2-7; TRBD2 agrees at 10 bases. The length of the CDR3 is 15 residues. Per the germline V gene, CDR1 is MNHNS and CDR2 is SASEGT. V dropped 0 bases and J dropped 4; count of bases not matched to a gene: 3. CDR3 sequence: CASSEAASGRYEQYF. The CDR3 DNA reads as TGTGCCAGCAGTGAAGCGGCTAGCGGGAGATACGAGCAGTACTTC.

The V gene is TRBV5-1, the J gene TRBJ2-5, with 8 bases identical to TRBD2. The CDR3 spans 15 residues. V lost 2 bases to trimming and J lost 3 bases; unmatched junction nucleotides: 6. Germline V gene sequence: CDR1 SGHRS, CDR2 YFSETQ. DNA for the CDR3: TGCGCCAGCAGCTTACTAGCGGCGCCGGAAGAGACCCAGTACTTC. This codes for CASSLLAAPEETQYF.

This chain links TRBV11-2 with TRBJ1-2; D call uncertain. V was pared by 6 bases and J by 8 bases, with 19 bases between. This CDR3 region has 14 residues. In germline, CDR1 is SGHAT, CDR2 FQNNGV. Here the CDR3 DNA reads TGTGCCAGCAGTTCCCCCCCCCAAGCGGGAGGCTACACCTTC. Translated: CASSSPPQAGGYTF.

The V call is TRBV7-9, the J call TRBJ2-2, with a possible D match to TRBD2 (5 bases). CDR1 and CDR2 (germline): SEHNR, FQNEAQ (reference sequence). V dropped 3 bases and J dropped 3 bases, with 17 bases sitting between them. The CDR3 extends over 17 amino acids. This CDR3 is CASSFQRWWEHTGELFF. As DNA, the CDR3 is TGTGCCAGCAGCTTCCAGAGGTGGTGGGAGCACACCGGGGAGCTGTTTTTT.

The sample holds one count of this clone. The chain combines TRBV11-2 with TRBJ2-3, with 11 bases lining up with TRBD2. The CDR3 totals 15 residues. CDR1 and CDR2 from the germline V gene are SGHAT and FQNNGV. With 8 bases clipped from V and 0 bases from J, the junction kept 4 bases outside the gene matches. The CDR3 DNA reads TGTGCCAGCCGATTAGCGGGAGGGAGCACAGATACGCAGTATTTT. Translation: CASRLAGGSTDTQYF.

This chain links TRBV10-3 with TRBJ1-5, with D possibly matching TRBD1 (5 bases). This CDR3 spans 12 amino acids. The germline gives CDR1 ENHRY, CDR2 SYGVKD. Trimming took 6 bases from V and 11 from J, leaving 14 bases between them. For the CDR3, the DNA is TGTGCCATCAGCCCCCAGGGTACGACCCAGCATTTT. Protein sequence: CAISPQGTTQHF.

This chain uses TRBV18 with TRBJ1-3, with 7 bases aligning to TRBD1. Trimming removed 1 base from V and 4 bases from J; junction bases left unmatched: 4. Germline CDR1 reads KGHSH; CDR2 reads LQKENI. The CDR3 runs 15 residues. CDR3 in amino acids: CASSPQGTEGNTIYF. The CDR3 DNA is TGTGCCAGCTCACCACAGGGGACAGAAGGAAACACCATATATTTT.

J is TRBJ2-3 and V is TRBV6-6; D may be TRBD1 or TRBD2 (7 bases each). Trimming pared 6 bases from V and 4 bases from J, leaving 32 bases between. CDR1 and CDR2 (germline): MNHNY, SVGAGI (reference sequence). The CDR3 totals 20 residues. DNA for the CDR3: TGTGCCAGCAGCCGCGAGGGGGAGGGGGCGCGGGCGGGAGCCGCAGATACGCAGTATTTT. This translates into CASSREGEGARAGAADTQYF.

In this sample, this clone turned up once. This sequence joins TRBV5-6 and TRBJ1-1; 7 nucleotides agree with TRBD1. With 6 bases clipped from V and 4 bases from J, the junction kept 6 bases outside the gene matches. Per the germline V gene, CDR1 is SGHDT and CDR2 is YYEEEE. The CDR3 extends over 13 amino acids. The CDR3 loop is CASNTRGSTEAFF. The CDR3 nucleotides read TGTGCCAGCAACACCAGGGGGAGCACTGAAGCTTTCTTT.

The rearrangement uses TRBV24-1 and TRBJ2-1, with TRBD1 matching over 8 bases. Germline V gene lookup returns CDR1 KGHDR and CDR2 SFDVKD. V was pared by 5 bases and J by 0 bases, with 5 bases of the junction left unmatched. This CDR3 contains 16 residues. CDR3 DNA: TGTGCCACCAGTGGAACGACAGGGGCCTCCTACAATGAGCAGTTCTTC. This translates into CATSGTTGASYNEQFF.

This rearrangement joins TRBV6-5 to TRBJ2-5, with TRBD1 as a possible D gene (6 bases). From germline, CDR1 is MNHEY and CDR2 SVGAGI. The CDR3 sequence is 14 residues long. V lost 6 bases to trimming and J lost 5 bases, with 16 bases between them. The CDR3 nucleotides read TGTGCCAGCAGCACAGGGCGGGTTATGGAGACCCAGTACTTC. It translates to CASSTGRVMETQYF.

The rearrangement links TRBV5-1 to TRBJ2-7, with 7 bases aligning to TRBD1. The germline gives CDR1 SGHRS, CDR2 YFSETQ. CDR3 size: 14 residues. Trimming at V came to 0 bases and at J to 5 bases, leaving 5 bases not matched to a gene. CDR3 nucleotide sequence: TGCGCCAGCAGCTTGGACAGGGGTTATCACGAGCAGTACTTC. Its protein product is CASSLDRGYHEQYF.

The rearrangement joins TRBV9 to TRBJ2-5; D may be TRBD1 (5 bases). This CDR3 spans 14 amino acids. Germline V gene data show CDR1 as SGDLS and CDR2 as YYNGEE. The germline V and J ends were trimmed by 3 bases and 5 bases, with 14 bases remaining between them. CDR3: CASSAQGFQETQYF. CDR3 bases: TGTGCCAGCAGCGCCCAGGGATTTCAGGAGACCCAGTACTTC.

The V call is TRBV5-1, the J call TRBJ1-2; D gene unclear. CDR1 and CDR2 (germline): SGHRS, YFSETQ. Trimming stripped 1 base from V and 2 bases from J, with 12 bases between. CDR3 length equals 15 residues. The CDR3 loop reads CASSLKLQDNYGYTF. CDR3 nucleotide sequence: TGCGCCAGCAGCTTGAAGTTGCAAGACAACTATGGCTACACCTTC. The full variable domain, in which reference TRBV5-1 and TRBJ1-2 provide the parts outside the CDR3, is KAGVTQTPRYLIKTRGQQVTLSCSPISGHRSVSWYQQTPGQGLQFLFEYFSETQRNKGNFPGRFSGRQFSNSRSEMNVSTLELGDSALYLCASSLKLQDNYGYTFGSGTRLTVV.

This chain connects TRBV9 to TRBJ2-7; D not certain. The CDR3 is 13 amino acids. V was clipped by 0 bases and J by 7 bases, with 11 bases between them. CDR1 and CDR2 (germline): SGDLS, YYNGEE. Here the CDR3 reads CASSVDSLGEQYF. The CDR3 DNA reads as TGTGCCAGCAGCGTAGATAGTCTCGGGGAGCAGTACTTC. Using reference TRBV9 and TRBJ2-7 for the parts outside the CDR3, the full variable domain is DSGVTQTPKHLITATGQRVTLRCSPRSGDLSVYWYQQSLDQGLQFLIQYYNGEERAKGNILERFSAQQFPDLHSELNLSSLELGDSALYFCASSVDSLGEQYFGPGTRLTVT.

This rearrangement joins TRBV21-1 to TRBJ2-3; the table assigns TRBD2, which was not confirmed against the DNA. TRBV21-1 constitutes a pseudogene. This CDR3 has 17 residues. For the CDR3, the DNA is TGTGCCAGCAGTTTTGGAACCCTTAGCGGTTACACAGATACGCAGTATTTT. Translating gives CASSFGTLSGYTDTQYF.